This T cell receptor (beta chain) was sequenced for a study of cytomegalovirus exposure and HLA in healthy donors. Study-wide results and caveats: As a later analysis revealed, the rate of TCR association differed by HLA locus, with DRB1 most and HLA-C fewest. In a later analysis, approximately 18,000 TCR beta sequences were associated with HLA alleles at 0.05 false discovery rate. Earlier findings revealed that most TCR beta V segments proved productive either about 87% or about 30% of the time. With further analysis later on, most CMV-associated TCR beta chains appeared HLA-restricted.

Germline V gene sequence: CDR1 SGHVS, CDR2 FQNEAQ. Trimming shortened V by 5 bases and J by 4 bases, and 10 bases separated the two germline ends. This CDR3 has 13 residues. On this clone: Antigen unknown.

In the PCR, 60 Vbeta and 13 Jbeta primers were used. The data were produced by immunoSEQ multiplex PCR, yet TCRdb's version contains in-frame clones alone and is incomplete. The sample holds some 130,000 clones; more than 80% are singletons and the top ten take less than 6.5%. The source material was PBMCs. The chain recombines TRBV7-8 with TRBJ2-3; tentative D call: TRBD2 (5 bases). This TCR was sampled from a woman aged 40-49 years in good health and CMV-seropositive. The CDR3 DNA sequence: TGTGCCAGCAGCACCAAGGAGGCAGATACGCAGTATTTT. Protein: CASSTKEADTQYF.